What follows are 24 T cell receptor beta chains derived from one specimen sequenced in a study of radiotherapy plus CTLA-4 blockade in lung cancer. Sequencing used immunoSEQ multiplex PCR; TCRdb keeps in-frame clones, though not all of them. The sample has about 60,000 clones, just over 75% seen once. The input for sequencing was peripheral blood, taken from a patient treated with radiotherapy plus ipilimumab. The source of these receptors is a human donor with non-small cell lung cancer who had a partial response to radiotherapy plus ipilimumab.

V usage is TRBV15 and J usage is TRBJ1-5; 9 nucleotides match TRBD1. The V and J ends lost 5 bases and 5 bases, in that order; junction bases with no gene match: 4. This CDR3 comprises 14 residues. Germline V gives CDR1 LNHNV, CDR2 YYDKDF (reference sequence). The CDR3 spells CATSQDRGYQPQHF. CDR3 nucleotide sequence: TGTGCCACCAGCCAGGACAGGGGATATCAGCCCCAGCATTTT.

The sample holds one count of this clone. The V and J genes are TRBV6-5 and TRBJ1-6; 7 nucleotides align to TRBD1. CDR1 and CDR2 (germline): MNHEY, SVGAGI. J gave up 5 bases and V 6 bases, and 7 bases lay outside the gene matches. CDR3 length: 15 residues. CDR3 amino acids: CASSWIGQDNSPLHF. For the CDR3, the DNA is TGTGCCAGCAGCTGGATCGGACAGGATAATTCACCCCTCCACTTT.

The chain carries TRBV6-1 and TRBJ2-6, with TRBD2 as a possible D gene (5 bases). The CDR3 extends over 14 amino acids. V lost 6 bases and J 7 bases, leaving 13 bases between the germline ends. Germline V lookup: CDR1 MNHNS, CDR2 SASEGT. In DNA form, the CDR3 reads TGTGCCAGCAGCAGTCTAGGAGGAGCCAACGTCCTGACTTTC. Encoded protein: CASSSLGGANVLTF.

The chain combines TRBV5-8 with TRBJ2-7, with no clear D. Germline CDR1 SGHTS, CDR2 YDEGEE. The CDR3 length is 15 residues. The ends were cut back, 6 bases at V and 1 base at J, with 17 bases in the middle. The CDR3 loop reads CASIFKVGRSYEQYF. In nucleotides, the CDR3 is TGTGCCAGCATCTTCAAGGTAGGCAGGTCCTACGAGCAGTACTTC. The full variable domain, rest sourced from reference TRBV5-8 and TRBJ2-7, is EAGVTQSPTHLIKTRGQQATLRCSPISGHTSVYWYQQALGLGLQFLLWYDEGEERNRGNFPPRFSGRQFPNYSSELNVNALELEDSALYLCASIFKVGRSYEQYFGPGTRLTVT.

The CDR3 is CASSLAKSSGGYEQYF. CDR3 DNA sequence: TGCGCCAGCAGCTTGGCCAAGTCGAGCGGGGGCTACGAGCAGTACTTC. V is TRBV5-1 and J is TRBJ2-7; 8 positions agree with TRBD2. The CDR3 length is 16 residues. With V trimmed by 0 bases and J by 3 bases, 8 bases remained unmatched. Germline V gene lookup returns CDR1 SGHRS and CDR2 YFSETQ.

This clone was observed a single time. CDR3 DNA: TGTGCCAGCAGTACTCCTTCCCGGGGTTACACTGAAGCTTTCTTT. It yields the protein CASSTPSRGYTEAFF. The gene calls are TRBV6-5 and TRBJ1-1, with D unclear. The ends were cut back, 5 bases at V and 3 bases at J, with 16 bases in the middle. The germline V gene encodes CDR1 MNHEY and CDR2 SVGAGI. The CDR3 contains 15 residues.

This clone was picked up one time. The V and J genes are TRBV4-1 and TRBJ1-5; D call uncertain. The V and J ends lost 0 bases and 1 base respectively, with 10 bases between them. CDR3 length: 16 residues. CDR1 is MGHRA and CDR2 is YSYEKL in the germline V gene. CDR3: CASSQETRVSNQPQHF. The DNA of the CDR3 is TGCGCCAGCAGCCAAGAGACCCGGGTCAGCAATCAGCCCCAGCATTTT.

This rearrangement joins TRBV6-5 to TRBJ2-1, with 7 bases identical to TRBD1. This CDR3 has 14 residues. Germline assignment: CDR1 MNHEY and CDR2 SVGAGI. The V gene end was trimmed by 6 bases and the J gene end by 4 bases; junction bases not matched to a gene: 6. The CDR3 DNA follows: TGTGCCAGCAGGAGCTTGGGACAGTACAATGAGCAGTTCTTC. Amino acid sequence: CASRSLGQYNEQFF.

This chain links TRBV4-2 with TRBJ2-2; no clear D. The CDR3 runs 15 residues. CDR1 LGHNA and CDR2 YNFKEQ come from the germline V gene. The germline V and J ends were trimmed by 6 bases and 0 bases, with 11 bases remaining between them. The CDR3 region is CASSPPLSNTGELFF. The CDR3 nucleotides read TGTGCCAGCAGTCCCCCCCTCTCGAACACCGGGGAGCTGTTTTTT.

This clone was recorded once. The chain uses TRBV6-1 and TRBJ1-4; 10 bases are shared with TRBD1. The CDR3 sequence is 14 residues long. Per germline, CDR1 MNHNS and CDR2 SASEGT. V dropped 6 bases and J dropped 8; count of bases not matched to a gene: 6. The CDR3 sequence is CASSPTGGWEKLFF. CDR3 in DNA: TGTGCCAGCAGCCCGACAGGGGGCTGGGAAAAACTGTTTTTT.

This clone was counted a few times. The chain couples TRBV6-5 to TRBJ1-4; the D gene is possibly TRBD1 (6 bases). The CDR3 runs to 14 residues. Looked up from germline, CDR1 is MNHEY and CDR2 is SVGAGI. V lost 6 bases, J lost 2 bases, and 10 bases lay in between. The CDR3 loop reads CASRGALTNEKLFF. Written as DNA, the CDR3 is TGTGCCAGCAGGGGGGCGCTGACTAATGAAAAACTGTTTTTT.

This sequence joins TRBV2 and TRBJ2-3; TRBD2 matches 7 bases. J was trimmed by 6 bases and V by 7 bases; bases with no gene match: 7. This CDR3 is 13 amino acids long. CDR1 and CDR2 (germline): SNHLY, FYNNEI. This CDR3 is CASTRDGGDTQYF. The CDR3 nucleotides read TGTGCCAGCACTAGAGACGGGGGGGATACGCAGTATTTT.

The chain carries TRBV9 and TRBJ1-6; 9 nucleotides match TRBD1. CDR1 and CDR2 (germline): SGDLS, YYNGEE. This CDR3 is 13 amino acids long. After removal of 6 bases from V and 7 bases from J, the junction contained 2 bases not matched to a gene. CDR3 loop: CASKGTGNSPLHF. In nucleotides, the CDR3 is TGTGCCAGCAAGGGGACAGGGAATTCACCCCTCCACTTT.

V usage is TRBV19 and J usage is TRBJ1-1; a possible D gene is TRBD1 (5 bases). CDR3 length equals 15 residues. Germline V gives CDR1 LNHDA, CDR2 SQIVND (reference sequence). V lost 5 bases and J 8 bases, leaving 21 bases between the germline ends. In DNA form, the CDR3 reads TGTGCCAGTAGTGCCGTGTTGGGGCCTAGGGCCGAAGCTTTCTTT. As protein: CASSAVLGPRAEAFF.

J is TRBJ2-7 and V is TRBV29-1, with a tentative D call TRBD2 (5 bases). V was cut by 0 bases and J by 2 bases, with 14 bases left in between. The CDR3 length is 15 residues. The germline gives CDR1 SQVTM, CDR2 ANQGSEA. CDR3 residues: CSVEDRRTSAYEQYF. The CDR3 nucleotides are TGCAGCGTTGAAGACCGAAGGACTTCCGCCTACGAGCAGTACTTC.

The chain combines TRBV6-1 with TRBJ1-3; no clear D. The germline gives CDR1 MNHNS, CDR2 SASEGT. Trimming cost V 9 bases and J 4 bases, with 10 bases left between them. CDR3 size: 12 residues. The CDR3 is CASREAGNTIYF. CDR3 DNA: TGTGCCAGTCGGGAAGCGGGAAACACCATATATTTT.

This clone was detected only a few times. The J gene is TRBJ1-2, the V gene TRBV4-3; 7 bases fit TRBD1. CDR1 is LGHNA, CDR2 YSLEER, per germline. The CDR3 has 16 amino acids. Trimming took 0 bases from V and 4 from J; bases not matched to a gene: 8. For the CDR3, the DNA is TGCGCCAGCAGCCAAGATGTACCGGGACAGACCTATGGCTACACCTTC. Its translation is CASSQDVPGQTYGYTF.

CDR3 protein: CASSSGLFDSPLHF. The DNA for the CDR3 is TGTGCCAGCAGCTCAGGGCTCTTCGATTCACCCCTCCACTTT. This chain joins TRBV9 and TRBJ1-6; maybe TRBD1 (5 bases). CDR1 and CDR2 (germline): SGDLS, YYNGEE. V dropped 4 bases and J dropped 8 bases, with 13 bases sitting between them. This CDR3 contains 14 residues.

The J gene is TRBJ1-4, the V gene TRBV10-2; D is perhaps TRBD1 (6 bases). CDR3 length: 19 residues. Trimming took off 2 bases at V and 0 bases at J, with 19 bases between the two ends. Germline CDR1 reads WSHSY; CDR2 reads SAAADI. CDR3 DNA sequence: TGCGCCAGCAGTGAGCTGCCACCGGGACACATTGCAACTAATGAAAAACTGTTTTTT. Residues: CASSELPPGHIATNEKLFF.

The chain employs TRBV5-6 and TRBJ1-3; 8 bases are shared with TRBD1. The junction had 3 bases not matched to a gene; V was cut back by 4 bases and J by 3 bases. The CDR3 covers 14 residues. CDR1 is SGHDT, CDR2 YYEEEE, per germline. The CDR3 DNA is TGTGCCAGCAGCCCGACAGGGGTTGGAAACACCATATATTTT. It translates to CASSPTGVGNTIYF.

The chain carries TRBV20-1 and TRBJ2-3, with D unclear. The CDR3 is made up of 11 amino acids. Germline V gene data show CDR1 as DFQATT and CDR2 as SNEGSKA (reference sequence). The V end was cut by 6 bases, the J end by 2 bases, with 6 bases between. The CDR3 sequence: CSAEATDTQYF. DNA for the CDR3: TGCAGTGCAGAGGCCACAGATACGCAGTATTTT.

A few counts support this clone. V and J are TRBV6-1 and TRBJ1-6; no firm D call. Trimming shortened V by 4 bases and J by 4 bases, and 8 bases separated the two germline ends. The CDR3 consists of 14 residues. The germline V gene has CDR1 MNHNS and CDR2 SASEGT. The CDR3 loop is CASSAGPYNSPLHF. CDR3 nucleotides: TGTGCCAGCAGTGCTGGCCCTTATAATTCACCCCTCCACTTT.

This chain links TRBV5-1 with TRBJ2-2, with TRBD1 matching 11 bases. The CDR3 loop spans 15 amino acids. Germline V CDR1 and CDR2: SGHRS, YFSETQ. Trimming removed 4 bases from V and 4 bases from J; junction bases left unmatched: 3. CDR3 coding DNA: TGCGCCAGCAGCCAGGGACAGGGGGGCACCGGGGAGCTGTTTTTT. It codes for CASSQGQGGTGELFF.

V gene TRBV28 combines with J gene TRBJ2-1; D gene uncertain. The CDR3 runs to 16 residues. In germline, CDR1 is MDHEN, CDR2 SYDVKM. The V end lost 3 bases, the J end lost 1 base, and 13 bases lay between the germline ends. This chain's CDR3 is CASSFVNFLSYNEQFF. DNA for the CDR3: TGTGCCAGCAGTTTTGTAAACTTCCTGTCCTACAATGAGCAGTTCTTC.